The present T cell receptor beta chain was sequenced within a study of long-term antiretroviral therapy in people with HIV. Overall study results and limits: Blood, drawn from about 2003 to 2018, may reflect older ART regimens. Diversity rose after ART but stayed below transplant donor controls.

Sequencing used immunoSEQ v3.0 at survey level. Clones were sequenced by immunoSEQ multiplex PCR, and TCRdb holds only the in-frame ones, with some missing. Among 38,000 or so clones listed, roughly 80% were seen once. V was clipped by 0 bases and J by 7 bases; unmatched bases: 7. The CDR3 loop spans 15 amino acids. The germline V gene encodes CDR1 SGDLS and CDR2 YYNGEE. Concerning this clone: Its antigen remains unidentified.

This TCR derives from a young man with HIV. J is TRBJ2-7 and V is TRBV9; 10 nucleotides line up with TRBD2. This material consisted of unsorted PBMCs, taken 1.5 years after starting antiretroviral therapy. The CDR3 DNA follows: TGTGCCAGCAGCGTAGGCCTAGCGGGAGTATATGAGCAGTACTTC. This gives the protein CASSVGLAGVYEQYF.